The subject of this entry is one T cell receptor beta chain. Its antigen is as yet unknown. At one of its ends the junction is not consistent with the germline gene, which may arise from a read error. The CDR3 is made up of 19 amino acids. The sample belongs to a study of cytomegalovirus exposure and HLA in healthy donors. In the PCR, 60 Vbeta and 13 Jbeta primers were used. Sequencing was performed with immunoSEQ multiplex PCR; in TCRdb, only in-frame clones are kept and a portion is missing. The repertoire includes 100,000 to 150,000 clones, roughly 79% of them detected once, and less than 2% sits in the top ten. Whereas donors were nominally healthy upon sampling, unrecorded immune exposures were probable. Whole-study results and caveats: An assumption of roughly uniform sequencing depth across donors underlay the presence/absence analyses.

The sequenced sample consisted of PBMCs. The V gene is TRBV6-7, the J gene TRBJ1-2; D is ambiguous. TRBV6-7 is sorted into the ORF group, with uncertain function. The sequence derives from a woman between 45 and 65 years old in good health and CMV-seronegative. The CDR3 sequence is CASSYSTRQAIYGPYGYPF. The CDR3 region has the DNA TGTGCCAGCAGTTACTCGACTAGGCAAGCCATCTATGGTCCCTATGGCTACCCCTTC.